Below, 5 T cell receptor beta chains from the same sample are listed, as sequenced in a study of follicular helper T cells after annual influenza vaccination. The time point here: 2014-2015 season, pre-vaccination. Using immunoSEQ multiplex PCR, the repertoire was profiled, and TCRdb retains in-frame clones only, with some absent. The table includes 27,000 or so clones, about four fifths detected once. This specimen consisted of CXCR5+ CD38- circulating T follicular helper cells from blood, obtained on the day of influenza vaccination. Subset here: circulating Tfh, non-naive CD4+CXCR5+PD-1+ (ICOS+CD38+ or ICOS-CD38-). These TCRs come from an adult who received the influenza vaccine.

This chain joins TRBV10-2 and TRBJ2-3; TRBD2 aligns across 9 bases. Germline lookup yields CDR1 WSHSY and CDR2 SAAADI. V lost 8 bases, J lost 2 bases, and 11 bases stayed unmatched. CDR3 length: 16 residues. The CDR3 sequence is CASRSVIAGDTDTQYF. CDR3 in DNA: TGCGCCAGCCGATCAGTTATAGCGGGAGACACAGATACGCAGTATTTT.

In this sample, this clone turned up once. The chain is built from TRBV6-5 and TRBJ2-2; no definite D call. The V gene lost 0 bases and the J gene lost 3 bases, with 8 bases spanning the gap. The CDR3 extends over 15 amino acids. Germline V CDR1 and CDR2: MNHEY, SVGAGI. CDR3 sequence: CASSYSMRYTGELFF. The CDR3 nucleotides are TGTGCCAGCAGTTACTCGATGAGATACACCGGGGAGCTGTTTTTT.

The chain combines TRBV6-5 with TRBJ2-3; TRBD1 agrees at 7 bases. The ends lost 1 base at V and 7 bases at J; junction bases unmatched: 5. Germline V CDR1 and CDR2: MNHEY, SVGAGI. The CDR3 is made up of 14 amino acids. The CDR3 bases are TGTGCCAGCAGTTACTTACAGGGGATACATACGCAGTATTTT. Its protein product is CASSYLQGIHTQYF.

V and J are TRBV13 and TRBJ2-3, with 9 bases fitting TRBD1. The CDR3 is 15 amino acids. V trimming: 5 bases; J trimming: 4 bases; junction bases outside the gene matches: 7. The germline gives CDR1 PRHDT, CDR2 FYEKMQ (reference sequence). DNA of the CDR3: TGTGCCAGCAGCCGGGGGACAGGGAGGCCAGATACGCAGTATTTT. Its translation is CASSRGTGRPDTQYF.

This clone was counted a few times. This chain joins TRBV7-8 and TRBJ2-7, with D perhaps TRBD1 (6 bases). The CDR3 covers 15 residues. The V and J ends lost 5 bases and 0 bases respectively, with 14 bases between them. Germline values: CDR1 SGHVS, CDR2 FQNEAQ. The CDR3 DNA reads TGTGCCAGCAGCCTCAGGGGCGAGAGCTCCTACGAGCAGTACTTC. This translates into CASSLRGESSYEQYF.